The 9 T cell receptor beta chains listed next were all sequenced from one sample in a study of blood T cell repertoires in COVID-19. This table comes from immunoSEQ multiplex PCR, and its TCRdb copy is limited to in-frame clones, with some not included. The sample shows some 300,000 clones, 90% of them seen only once. The specimen sequenced was peripheral blood. The receptors originated from a woman in her forties with COVID-19, enrolled during active disease.

The chain links TRBV27 to TRBJ2-5; D possibly corresponds to TRBD1 (5 bases). Trimming cost V 3 bases and J 5 bases, with 13 bases left between them. Germline assignment: CDR1 MNHEY and CDR2 SMNVEV (reference sequence). The CDR3 is 14 amino acids. The CDR3 loop is CASSLQGVGETQYF. In DNA form, the CDR3 reads TGTGCCAGCAGTTTGCAAGGGGTAGGGGAGACCCAGTACTTC.

This rearrangement joins TRBV18 to TRBJ2-2; the D gene is possibly TRBD1 (6 bases). Trimming stripped 3 bases from V and 7 bases from J, with 9 bases between. The germline gives CDR1 KGHSH, CDR2 LQKENI. CDR3 length: 13 amino acids. The CDR3 loop is CASSPTGGGELFF. The CDR3 nucleotides are TGTGCCAGCTCACCGACAGGTGGCGGGGAGCTGTTTTTT.

This chain connects TRBV9 to TRBJ1-3; TRBD1 matches at 10 bases. Trimming removed 3 bases from V and 5 bases from J; junction bases left unmatched: 2. Germline values: CDR1 SGDLS, CDR2 YYNGEE. This CDR3 contains 14 residues. Written as DNA, the CDR3 is TGTGCCAGCAGCGGGACAGGGGGACGAAACACCATATATTTT. Protein: CASSGTGGRNTIYF.

The V and J genes are TRBV12-3 or TRBV12-4 and TRBJ1-1, with no clear D. V was clipped by 3 bases and J by 0 bases, with 5 bases between them. The CDR3 length is 13 residues. CDR3 nucleotides: TGTGCCAGCAGTTTTAATGTGAACACTGAAGCTTTCTTT. Amino acids: CASSFNVNTEAFF.

The chain combines TRBV5-1 with TRBJ2-3, with a possible D match to TRBD1 (5 bases). The germline CDR1 and CDR2 sequences are SGHRS and YFSETQ. Deletions cut 0 bases from V and 1 base from J, with 12 bases between. The CDR3 runs 16 residues. The CDR3 nucleotides are TGCGCCAGCAGCTTGGAGGCAGGGATAGGCACAGATACGCAGTATTTT. Encoded protein: CASSLEAGIGTDTQYF. The whole variable domain, remainder taken from reference TRBV5-1 and TRBJ2-3, is KAGVTQTPRYLIKTRGQQVTLSCSPISGHRSVSWYQQTPGQGLQFLFEYFSETQRNKGNFPGRFSGRQFSNSRSEMNVSTLELGDSALYLCASSLEAGIGTDTQYFGPGTRLTVL.

The V and J genes are TRBV7-9 and TRBJ2-7; D gene ambiguous. Deletions cut 0 bases from V and 5 bases from J, with 8 bases between. The CDR3 length is 13 residues. The germline V gene has CDR1 SEHNR and CDR2 FQNEAQ (reference sequence). The CDR3 sequence: CASSLARQHEQYF. The CDR3, as DNA: TGTGCCAGCAGCTTAGCGCGGCAACACGAGCAGTACTTC.

The chain joins TRBV19 to TRBJ1-4; TRBD1 might be the D (6 bases). Trimming removed 6 bases at V and 1 base at J, with 15 bases between. The CDR3 has 16 residues. CDR1 LNHDA and CDR2 SQIVND come from the germline V gene (reference sequence). The CDR3: CASSVYLRGTNEKLFF. The CDR3 DNA sequence: TGTGCCAGTAGCGTCTACCTCAGGGGAACTAATGAAAAACTGTTTTTT.

This clone was seen only a few times. The V gene is TRBV2, the J gene TRBJ2-7, with 8 bases that match TRBD2. Germline V lookup: CDR1 SNHLY, CDR2 FYNNEI. J gave up 2 bases and V 5 bases, and 5 bases lay outside the gene matches. CDR3 length equals 14 residues. The CDR3 nucleotides are TGTGCCAGCAGTCCATGGACTAGCCCCTACGAGCAGTACTTC. Protein product: CASSPWTSPYEQYF.

The J gene is TRBJ2-5, the V gene TRBV7-3; 7 bases map to TRBD2. The CDR3 is 16 residues long. The V gene end was trimmed by 1 base and the J gene end by 2 bases; junction bases not matched to a gene: 7. The germline V gene encodes CDR1 SGHTA and CDR2 FQGTGA. The CDR3 loop is CASSLNSGVTQETQYF. In DNA form, the CDR3 reads TGTGCCAGCAGCTTAAACAGCGGGGTGACACAAGAGACCCAGTACTTC.